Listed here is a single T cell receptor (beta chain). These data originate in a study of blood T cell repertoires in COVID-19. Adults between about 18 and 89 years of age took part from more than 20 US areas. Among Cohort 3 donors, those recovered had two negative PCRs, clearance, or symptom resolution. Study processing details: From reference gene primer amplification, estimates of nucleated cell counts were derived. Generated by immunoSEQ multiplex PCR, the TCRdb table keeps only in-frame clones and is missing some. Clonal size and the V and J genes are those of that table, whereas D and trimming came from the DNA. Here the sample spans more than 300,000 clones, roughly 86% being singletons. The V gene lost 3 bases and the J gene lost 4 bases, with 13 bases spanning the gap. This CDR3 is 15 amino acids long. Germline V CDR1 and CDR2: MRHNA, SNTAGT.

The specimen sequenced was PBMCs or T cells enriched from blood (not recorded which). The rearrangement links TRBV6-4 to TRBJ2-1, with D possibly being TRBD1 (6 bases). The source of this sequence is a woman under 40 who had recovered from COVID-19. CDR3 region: CASSERDIAYNEQFF. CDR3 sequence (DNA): TGTGCCAGCAGTGAACGGGACATAGCGTACAATGAGCAGTTCTTC.